This T cell receptor beta chain derives from a study of T cell responses to AZD1222 COVID-19 vaccine. Study-wide points: Donor demographics were predominantly white British with a female majority; clonal diversity may be underestimated.

This clone was observed once. Its target is unknown. Trimming pared 4 bases from V and 1 base from J, leaving 10 bases between. Germline assignment: CDR1 MNHEY and CDR2 SVGAGI. The CDR3 has 15 residues. Measured with immunoSEQ multiplex PCR; TCRdb has only the in-frame clones, and not every one. The sample shows more than 70,000 clones, more than 90% of them seen only once. J is TRBJ1-4 and V is TRBV6-5; no firm D call. The TCR comes from an adult in good health. The sequenced sample was peripheral blood, obtained on day 0 of AZD1222 vaccination. The CDR3 DNA reads as TGTGCCAGCAGTTCCACGGGTGGAACTAATGAAAAACTGTTTTTT. Its protein product is CASSSTGGTNEKLFF.